This record concerns one T cell receptor (beta chain) sequence. V was pared by 6 bases and J by 4 bases, with 8 bases of the junction left unmatched. CDR1 and CDR2 from the germline V gene are SNHLY and FYNNEI. The CDR3 has 16 amino acids. Original methodology: Nucleated cell counts were estimated from reference gene primer amplification. Using immunoSEQ multiplex PCR, the repertoire was profiled, and TCRdb retains in-frame clones only, with some absent. Clonal size and the V and J genes are those of that table, whereas D and trimming came from the DNA. The sample holds more than 200,000 clones, approximately 80% seen once. The data derive from a study of blood T cell repertoires in COVID-19. The cohort comprised adults aged 18 to 89 years residing in approximately 22 US areas. Researchers sorted participants into cohorts using their self-reported clinical history.

Sequenced: PBMCs or T cells enriched from blood (not recorded which). The chain couples TRBV2 to TRBJ1-3, with 11 nucleotides matching TRBD1. This clonotype was obtained from a woman between 35 and 50 years old with acute COVID-19. This CDR3 is CASRASGTGGGNTIYF. CDR3 nucleotides: TGTGCCAGCAGGGCTTCCGGGACAGGGGGAGGAAACACCATATATTTT.